This T cell receptor (beta chain) originates from a study of regulatory T cells in long-lasting Graves disease. Turning to this clonotype: Its antigen is unknown.

Regarding the study as a whole: New patients shared around 1,000 public clonotypes, and persistent patients shared more, with a few thousand. Accuracy could have been hurt by small sample size.

V was clipped by 1 base and J by 5 bases, with 11 bases between them. The CDR3 runs 14 residues. Germline CDR1 reads LNHDA; CDR2 reads SQIVND (reference sequence). Building the TCR beta libraries relied on iRepertoire HTBI primers, and CDR3 regions underwent Arm-PCR. Source study methods: Identification yielded 62 TRBV and 13 to 15 TRBJ segments across samples. TCRdb recomputed calls from the multiplex PCR reads with MiXCR, one row per CDR3 protein. The V and J calls reflect TCRdb's pipeline rather than the authors' work. The table lists 400,000 to 500,000 distinct CDR3 sequences, roughly 22% of them singletons. Time point of the sample: persistent/refractory GD, antithyroid drugs over 5 years with positive TRAb. PBMC-extracted RNA yielded the TCR library. As a group, patients came from one endocrinology department in Xi'an, China.

Sequences were derived from peripheral blood mononuclear cells (PBMCs), sampled when the disease was refractory, from a patient treated with antithyroid drugs. The chain has TRBV19 and TRBJ2-5; D is possibly TRBD1 (5 bases). The clonotype comes from a female donor with Graves disease. The CDR3 here is CASSIVGSGETQYF. CDR3 nucleotides: TGTGCCAGTAGTATAGTCGGGTCAGGGGAGACCCAGTACTTC.